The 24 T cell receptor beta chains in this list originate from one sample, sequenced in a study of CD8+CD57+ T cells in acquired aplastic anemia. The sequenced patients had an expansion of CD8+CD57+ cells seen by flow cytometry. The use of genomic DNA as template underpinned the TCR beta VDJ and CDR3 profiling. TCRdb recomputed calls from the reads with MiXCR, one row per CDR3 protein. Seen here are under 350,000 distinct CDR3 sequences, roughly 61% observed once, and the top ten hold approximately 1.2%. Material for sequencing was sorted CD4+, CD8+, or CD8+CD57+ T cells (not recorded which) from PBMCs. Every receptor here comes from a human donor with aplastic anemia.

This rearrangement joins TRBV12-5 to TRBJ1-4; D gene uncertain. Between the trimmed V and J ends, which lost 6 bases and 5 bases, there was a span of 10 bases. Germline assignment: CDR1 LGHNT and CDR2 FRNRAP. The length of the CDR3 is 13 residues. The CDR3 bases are TGTGCTAGTGGATCGGGTGGGAATGAAAAACTGTTTTTT. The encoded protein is CASGSGGNEKLFF. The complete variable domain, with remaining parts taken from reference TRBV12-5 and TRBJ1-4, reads DARVTQTPRHKVTEMGQEVTMRCQPILGHNTVFWYRQTMMQGLELLAYFRNRAPLDDSGMPKDRFSAEMPDATLATLKIQPSEPRDSAVYFCASGSGGNEKLFFGSGTQLSVL.

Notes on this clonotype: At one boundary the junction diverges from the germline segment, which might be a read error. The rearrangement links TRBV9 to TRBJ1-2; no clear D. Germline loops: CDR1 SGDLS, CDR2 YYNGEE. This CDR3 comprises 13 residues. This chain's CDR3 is CASSVAQSYGYTF. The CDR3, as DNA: TGTGCTAGCAGCGTAGCACAGAGCTATGGCTACACCTTC.

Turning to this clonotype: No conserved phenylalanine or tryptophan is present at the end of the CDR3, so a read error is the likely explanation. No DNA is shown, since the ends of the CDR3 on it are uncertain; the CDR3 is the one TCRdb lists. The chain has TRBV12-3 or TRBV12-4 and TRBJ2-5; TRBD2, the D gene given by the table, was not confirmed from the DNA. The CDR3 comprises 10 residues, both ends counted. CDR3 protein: CASSLGQLAG.

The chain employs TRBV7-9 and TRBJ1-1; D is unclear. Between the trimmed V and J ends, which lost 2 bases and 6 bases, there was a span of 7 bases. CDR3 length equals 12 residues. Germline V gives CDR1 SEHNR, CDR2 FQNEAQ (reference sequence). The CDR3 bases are TGTGCCAGCAGCTTACCGCTTTCTGAAGCTTTCTTT. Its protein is CASSLPLSEAFF. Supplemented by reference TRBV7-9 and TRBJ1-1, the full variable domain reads DTGVSQNPRHKITKRGQNVTFRCDPISEHNRLYWYRQTLGQGPEFLTYFQNEAQLEKSRLLSDRFSAERPKGSFSTLEIQRTEQGDSAMYLCASSLPLSEAFFGQGTRLTVV.

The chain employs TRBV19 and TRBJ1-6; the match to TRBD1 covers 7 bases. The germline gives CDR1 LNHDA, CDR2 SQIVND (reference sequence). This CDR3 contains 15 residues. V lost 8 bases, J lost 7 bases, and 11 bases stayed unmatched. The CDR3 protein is CASASGTAWNSPLHF. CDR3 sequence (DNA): TGTGCCAGTGCCTCCGGGACAGCGTGGAATTCACCCCTCCACTTT.

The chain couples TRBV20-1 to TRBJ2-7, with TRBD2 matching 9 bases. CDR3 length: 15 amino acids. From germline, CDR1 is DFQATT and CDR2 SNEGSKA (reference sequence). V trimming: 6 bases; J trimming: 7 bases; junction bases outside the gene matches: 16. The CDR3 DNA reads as TGCAGTGCCTCCGGAGCAAAAGCGGGAGGTGGTGAGCAGTACTTC. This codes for CSASGAKAGGGEQYF.

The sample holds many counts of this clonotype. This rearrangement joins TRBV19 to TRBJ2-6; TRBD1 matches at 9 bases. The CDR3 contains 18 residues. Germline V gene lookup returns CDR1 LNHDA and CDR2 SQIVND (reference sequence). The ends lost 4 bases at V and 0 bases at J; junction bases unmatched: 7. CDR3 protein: CASSTYGTGTSGANVLTF. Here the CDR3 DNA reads TGTGCCAGTAGTACTTACGGGACAGGGACCTCTGGGGCCAACGTCCTGACTTTC. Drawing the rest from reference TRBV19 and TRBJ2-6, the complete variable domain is DGGITQSPKYLFRKEGQNVTLSCEQNLNHDAMYWYRQDPGQGLRLIYYSQIVNDFQKGDIAEGYSVSREKKESFPLTVTSAQKNPTAFYLCASSTYGTGTSGANVLTFGAGSRLTVL.

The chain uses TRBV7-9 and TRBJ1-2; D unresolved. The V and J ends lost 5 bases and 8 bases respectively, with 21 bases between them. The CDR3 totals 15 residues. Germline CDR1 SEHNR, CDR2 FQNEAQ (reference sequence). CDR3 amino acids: CASSQAAALRGGYTF. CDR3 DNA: TGTGCCAGCAGCCAAGCGGCGGCGTTAAGAGGGGGCTACACCTTC. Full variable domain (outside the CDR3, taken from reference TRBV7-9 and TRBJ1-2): DTGVSQNPRHKITKRGQNVTFRCDPISEHNRLYWYRQTLGQGPEFLTYFQNEAQLEKSRLLSDRFSAERPKGSFSTLEIQRTEQGDSAMYLCASSQAAALRGGYTFGSGTRLTVV.

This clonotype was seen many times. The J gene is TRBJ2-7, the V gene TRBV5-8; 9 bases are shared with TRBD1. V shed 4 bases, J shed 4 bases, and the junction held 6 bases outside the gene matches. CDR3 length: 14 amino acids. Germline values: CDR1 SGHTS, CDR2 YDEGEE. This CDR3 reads CASSTKDRGYEQYF. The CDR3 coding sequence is TGTGCCAGCAGCACCAAGGACAGGGGATACGAGCAGTACTTC.

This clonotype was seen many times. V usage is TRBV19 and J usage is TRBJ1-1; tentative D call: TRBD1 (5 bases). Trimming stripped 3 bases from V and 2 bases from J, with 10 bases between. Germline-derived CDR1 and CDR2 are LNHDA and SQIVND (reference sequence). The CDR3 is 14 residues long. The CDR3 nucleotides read TGTGCCAGTAGTATGGGGCAGCTTAACACTGAAGCTTTCTTT. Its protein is CASSMGQLNTEAFF.

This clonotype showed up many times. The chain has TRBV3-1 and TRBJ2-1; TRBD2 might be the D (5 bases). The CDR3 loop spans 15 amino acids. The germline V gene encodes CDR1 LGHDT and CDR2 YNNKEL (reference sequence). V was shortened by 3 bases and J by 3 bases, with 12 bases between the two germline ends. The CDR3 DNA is TGTGCCAGCAGCCATCTGGGAGACAACTACAATGAGCAGTTCTTC. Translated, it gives CASSHLGDNYNEQFF.

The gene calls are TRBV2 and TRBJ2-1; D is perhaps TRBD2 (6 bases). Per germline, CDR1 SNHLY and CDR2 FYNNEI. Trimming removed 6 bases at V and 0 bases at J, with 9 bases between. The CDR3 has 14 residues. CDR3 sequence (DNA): TGTGCCAGCAGGGCGGGAAGCTCCTACAATGAGCAGTTCTTC. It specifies CASRAGSSYNEQFF.

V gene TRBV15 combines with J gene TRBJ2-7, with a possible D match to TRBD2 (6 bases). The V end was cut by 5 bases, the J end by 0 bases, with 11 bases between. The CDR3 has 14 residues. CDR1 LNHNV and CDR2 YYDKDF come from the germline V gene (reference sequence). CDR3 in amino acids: CATSPRDSSYEQYF. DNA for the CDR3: TGTGCCACCAGCCCCCGGGACTCCTCCTACGAGCAGTACTTC.

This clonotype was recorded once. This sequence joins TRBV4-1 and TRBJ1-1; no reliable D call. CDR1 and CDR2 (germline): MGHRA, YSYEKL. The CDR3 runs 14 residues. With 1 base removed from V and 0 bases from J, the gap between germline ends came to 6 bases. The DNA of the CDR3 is TGCGCCAGCAGCCAAGTACCAGTGAACACTGAAGCTTTCTTT. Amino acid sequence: CASSQVPVNTEAFF.

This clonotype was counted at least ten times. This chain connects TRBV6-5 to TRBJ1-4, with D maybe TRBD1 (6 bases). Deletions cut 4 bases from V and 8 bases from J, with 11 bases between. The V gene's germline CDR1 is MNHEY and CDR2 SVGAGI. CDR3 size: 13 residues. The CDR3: CASSSRGREKLFF. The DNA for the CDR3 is TGTGCCAGCAGTTCCCGGGGGCGGGAAAAACTGTTTTTT.

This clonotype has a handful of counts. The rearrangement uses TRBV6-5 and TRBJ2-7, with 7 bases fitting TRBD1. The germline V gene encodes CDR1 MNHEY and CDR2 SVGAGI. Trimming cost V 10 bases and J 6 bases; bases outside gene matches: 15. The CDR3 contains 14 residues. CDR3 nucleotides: TGTGCCACGCAACCTCCCGGGACAGTCAGCGAGCAGTACTTC. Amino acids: CATQPPGTVSEQYF.

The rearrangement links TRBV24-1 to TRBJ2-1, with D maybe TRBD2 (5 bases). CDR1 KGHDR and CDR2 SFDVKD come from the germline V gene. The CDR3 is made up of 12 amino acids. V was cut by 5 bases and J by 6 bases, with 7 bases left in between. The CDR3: CATSGRGNEQFF. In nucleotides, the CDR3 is TGTGCCACCAGTGGTCGGGGCAATGAGCAGTTCTTC.

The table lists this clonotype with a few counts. In nucleotides, the CDR3 is TGTGCCAGCAGCTTTGGGCAGGGGTATTCACCCCTCCACTTT. It codes for CASSFGQGYSPLHF. The V gene is TRBV7-9, the J gene TRBJ1-6; the D gene is possibly TRBD1 (6 bases). This CDR3 region has 14 residues. Germline V gene lookup returns CDR1 SEHNR and CDR2 FQNEAQ (reference sequence). Trimming shortened V by 3 bases and J by 8 bases, and 11 bases separated the two germline ends.

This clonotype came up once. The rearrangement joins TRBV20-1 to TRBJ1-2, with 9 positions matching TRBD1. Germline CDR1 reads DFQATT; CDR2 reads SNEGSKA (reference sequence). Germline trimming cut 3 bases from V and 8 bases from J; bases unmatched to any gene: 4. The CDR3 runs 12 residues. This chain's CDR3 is CSASAGTGGYTF. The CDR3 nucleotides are TGCAGTGCTAGCGCCGGGACAGGGGGCTACACCTTC.

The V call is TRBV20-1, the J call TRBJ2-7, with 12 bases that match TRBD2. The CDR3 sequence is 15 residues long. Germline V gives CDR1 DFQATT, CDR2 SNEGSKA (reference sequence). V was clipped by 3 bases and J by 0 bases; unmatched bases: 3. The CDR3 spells CSARASGRASYEQYF. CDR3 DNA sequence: TGCAGTGCTAGGGCTAGCGGGAGGGCCTCCTACGAGCAGTACTTC.

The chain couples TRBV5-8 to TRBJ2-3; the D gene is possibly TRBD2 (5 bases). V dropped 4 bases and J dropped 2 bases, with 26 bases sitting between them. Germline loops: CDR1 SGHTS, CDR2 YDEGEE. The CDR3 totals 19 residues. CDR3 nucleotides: TGTGCCAGCAGCACACTAGGGATTTCCCTAGGGCATCTCACAGATACGCAGTATTTT. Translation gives CASSTLGISLGHLTDTQYF.

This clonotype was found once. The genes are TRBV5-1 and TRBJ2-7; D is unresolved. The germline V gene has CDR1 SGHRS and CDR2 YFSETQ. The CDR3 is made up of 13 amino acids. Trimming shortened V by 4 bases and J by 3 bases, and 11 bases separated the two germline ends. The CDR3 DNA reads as TGCGCCAGCAGCGTTGGGTCCGACTACGAGCAGTACTTC. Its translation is CASSVGSDYEQYF.

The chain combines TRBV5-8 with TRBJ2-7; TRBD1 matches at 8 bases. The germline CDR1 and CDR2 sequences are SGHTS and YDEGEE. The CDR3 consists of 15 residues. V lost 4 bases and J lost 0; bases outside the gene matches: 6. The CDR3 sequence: CASSKGTGTSYEQYF. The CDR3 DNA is TGTGCCAGCAGCAAGGGGACAGGAACCTCCTACGAGCAGTACTTC. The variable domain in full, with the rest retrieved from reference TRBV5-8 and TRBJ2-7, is EAGVTQSPTHLIKTRGQQATLRCSPISGHTSVYWYQQALGLGLQFLLWYDEGEERNRGNFPPRFSGRQFPNYSSELNVNALELEDSALYLCASSKGTGTSYEQYFGPGTRLTVT.

CDR3 in amino acids: CSAGTSDDPNTGELFF. The CDR3, as DNA: TGCAGCGCAGGGACTAGCGATGATCCGAACACCGGGGAGCTGTTTTTT. The rearrangement uses TRBV29-1 and TRBJ2-2, with 10 bases matching TRBD2. The CDR3 covers 16 residues. Per germline, CDR1 SQVTM and CDR2 ANQGSEA. Unmatched junction bases numbered 8, after V lost 7 bases and J lost 0 bases.